This T cell receptor (beta chain) was recovered during a study of T cell repertoires in cytomegalovirus infection. Study overall: The authors used CMV epitopes that were HLA-C-restricted (recently identified) and HLA-B-restricted (well studied). Indications of both CMV infection and matching HLA type were provided by public TCR beta signatures.

TCRdb recomputed calls from the reads with MiXCR, one row per CDR3 protein. This table holds 550,000 to 700,000 distinct CDR3 sequences, approximately 40% found once. Study findings and constraints: People with CMV and the relevant HLA were identified by cumulative public TCR beta family frequency. Predominance within the ex vivo response was attributable to HLA-C-restricted CMV-specific TCR beta clonotypes.

Concerning this clonotype: The antigen remains undetermined.

Losses at the gene ends were 7 bases for V and 6 bases for J; bases not matched to a gene: 10. Looked up from germline, CDR1 is MDHEN and CDR2 is SYDVKM. CDR3 size: 15 residues. The rearrangement joins TRBV28 to TRBJ2-7, with 12 bases matching TRBD1. Specimen: cultured PBMCs, collected from culture after CMV antigen stimulation. The source of this sequence is a human donor in good health (CMV status not recorded). Some clones in this sample may be carry-over from other donors' samples. The CDR3 coding sequence is TGTGCCAGCAACGTTCTGGGGACAGGGGGCCGCGAGCAGTACTTC. It specifies CASNVLGTGGREQYF.